The TCR beta chain under discussion was sequenced for a study of glioma-infiltrating T cells. There are 15 residues in the CDR3. Germline CDR1 is SGHAT and CDR2 is FQNNGV. Trimming took 1 base from V and 7 from J; bases not matched to a gene: 7. Using RNA template, CDR3s of TCR alpha and beta were amplified with iRepertoire arm-PCR. TCRdb reprocessed the multiplex PCR reads via MiXCR and lists one record per CDR3 protein. The sample consists of 150,000 to 200,000 distinct CDR3 sequences, 32% of them appearing once. The specimen was glioma tissue, nonneoplastic brain tissue, or PBMCs (not recorded which). This receptor was taken from a human donor with low-grade glioma or glioblastoma, undergoing nonglioma brain surgery, or in good health (not recorded which). The chain recombines TRBV11-2 with TRBJ2-7; TRBD2 matches at 10 bases. In DNA, the CDR3 is TGTGCCAGCAGCTTAGCACTAGCGGGATACAATGAGCAGTACTTC. Translating gives CASSLALAGYNEQYF.